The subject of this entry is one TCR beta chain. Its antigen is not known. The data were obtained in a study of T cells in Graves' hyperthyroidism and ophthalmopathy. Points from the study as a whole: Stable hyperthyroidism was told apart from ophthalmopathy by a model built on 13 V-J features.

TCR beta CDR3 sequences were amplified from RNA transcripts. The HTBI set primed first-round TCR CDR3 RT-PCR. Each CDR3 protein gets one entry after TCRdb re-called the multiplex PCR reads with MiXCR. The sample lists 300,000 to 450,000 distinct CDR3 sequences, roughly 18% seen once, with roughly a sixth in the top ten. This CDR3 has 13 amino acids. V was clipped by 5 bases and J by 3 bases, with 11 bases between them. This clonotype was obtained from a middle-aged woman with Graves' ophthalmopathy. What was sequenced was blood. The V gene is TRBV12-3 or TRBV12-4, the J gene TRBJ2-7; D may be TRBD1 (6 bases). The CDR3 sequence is CASSRGHRYEQYF. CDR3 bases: TGTGCCAGCAGTCGGGGACACCGCTACGAGCAGTACTTC.